This section outlines one T cell receptor (beta chain) sequence together with its context. The entry originates in a study of blood T cell repertoires in COVID-19. The wider study: Specimens from acute and convalescent COVID-19 originated in the United States, Italy and Spain. The analysed material was cDNA or gDNA that came from T cells, B-cell-depleted T cells, or PBMCs.

Trimming cost V 4 bases and J 0 bases; bases outside gene matches: 9. Per the germline V gene, CDR1 is SNHLY and CDR2 is FYNNEI. This CDR3 has 16 residues. Original processing methods: Reference gene primer amplification gave nucleated cell count estimates. The protocol was immunoSEQ multiplex PCR, while the TCRdb copy is restricted to in-frame clones and leaves out a portion. V and J calls plus clone size are reproduced from that table; the DNA served to infer D and trimming. This table holds fewer than 130,000 clones, approximately 92% found once. The sample comprised peripheral blood. This TCR derives from a woman at least 80 years old with acute or convalescent COVID-19. J is TRBJ2-7 and V is TRBV2; 7 positions match TRBD1. Written as DNA, the CDR3 is TGTGCCAGCAGTGTCAAACCGGGACAGAGCTCCTACGAGCAGTACTTC. It codes for CASSVKPGQSSYEQYF.